The present T cell receptor beta chain was sequenced within a study of PD-1 blockade in classical Hodgkin lymphoma. The method was immunoSEQ multiplex PCR; TCRdb's version includes in-frame clones alone and lacks a portion of them. Of around 53,000 clones in the sample, approximately 76% were seen once. Sample time point: cycle 4 day 1 (C4D1), after less than 7 weeks of nivolumab. With no exception, relapse followed autologous stem cell transplantation in all patients, and brentuximab vedotin exposure varied. V was clipped by 0 bases and J by 8 bases; unmatched bases: 16. CDR1 and CDR2 from the germline V gene are SGHDN and FVKESK. This CDR3 is 18 amino acids long.

The sequences come from peripheral blood mononuclear cells (PBMCs), collected before the fourth cycle of nivolumab. The chain uses TRBV14 and TRBJ2-1; 7 bases match TRBD1. The clonotype originates from a human donor with classical Hodgkin lymphoma. The CDR3 loop reads CASSQDLLDLEGADEQFF. The DNA of the CDR3 is TGTGCCAGCAGCCAAGATCTCCTTGATCTAGAGGGGGCGGATGAGCAGTTCTTC.